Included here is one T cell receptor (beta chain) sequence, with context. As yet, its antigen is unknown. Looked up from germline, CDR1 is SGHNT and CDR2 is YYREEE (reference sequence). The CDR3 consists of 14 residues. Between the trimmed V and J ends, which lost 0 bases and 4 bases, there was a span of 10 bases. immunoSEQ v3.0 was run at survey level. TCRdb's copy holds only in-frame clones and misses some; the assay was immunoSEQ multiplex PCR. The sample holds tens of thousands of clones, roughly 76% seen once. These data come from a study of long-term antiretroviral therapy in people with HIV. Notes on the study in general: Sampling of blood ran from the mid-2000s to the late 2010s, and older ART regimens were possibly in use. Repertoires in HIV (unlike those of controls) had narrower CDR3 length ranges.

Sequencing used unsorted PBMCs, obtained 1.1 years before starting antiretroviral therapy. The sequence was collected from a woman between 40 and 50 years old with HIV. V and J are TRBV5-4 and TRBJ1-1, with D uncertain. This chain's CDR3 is CASSLANRPTEAFF. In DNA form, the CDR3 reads TGTGCCAGCAGCTTGGCCAATAGGCCCACTGAAGCTTTCTTT.